A single sample gave rise to the 25 T cell receptor beta chains below, sequenced in a study of T cell repertoires in cytomegalovirus infection. TCRdb analysed the reads with MiXCR anew, one entry per CDR3 protein. The sample yields some 920,000 distinct CDR3 sequences, around 31% seen once. Antigens of these TCRs are unknown. This specimen was cultured CD8+ T cells from PBMCs, taken from culture after CMV antigen stimulation. The receptors come from a human donor in good health (CMV status not recorded). Some clones in this sample may be carry-over from other donors' samples.

Comments on this clonotype: This clone may be a read error of a much larger clone one base away. The chain combines TRBV10-3 with TRBJ2-1, with 7 bases lining up with TRBD1. CDR1 is ENHRY and CDR2 is SYGVKD in the germline V gene. The V and J ends lost 6 bases and 4 bases, in that order; junction bases with no gene match: 3. The CDR3 is 13 amino acids. CDR3 in DNA: TGTGCCATCAGCCGGGACAGTTACAATGAGCAGTTCTTC. Its translation is CAISRDSYNEQFF.

This clonotype was found a few times. V gene TRBV12-5 combines with J gene TRBJ2-5, with a weak D call TRBD1 (6 bases). Germline values: CDR1 LGHNT, CDR2 FRNRAP. The CDR3 extends over 12 amino acids. The V end was cut by 3 bases, the J end by 9 bases, with 11 bases between. This CDR3 is CASGFGQPSQYF. The CDR3 DNA reads TGTGCTAGTGGTTTCGGACAGCCCTCCCAGTACTTC.

This sequence joins TRBV13 and TRBJ2-3; TRBD2 matches at 14 bases. The CDR3 extends over 18 amino acids. Per the germline V gene, CDR1 is PRHDT and CDR2 is FYEKMQ (reference sequence). J was trimmed by 2 bases and V by 4 bases; bases with no gene match: 8. For the CDR3, the DNA is TGTGCCAGCAGCTCCATTGGACTAGCGGGGGGTAACACAGATACGCAGTATTTT. It encodes CASSSIGLAGGNTDTQYF.

V usage is TRBV4-2 and J usage is TRBJ2-1, with D tentatively TRBD1 (6 bases). Trimming took 4 bases from V and 3 from J, leaving 13 bases between them. This CDR3 is 15 amino acids long. Germline V CDR1 and CDR2: LGHNA, YNFKEQ. The CDR3 region is CASSRTLDSYNEQFF. CDR3 DNA sequence: TGTGCCAGCAGCCGTACCTTGGACAGCTACAATGAGCAGTTCTTC.

The chain has TRBV7-9 and TRBJ1-3; D gene unclear. The V and J ends lost 5 bases and 0 bases respectively, with 8 bases between them. The CDR3 runs 14 residues. Germline assignment: CDR1 SEHNR and CDR2 FQNEAQ (reference sequence). In nucleotides, the CDR3 is TGTGCCAGCAGCCGGTCAGACTCTGGAAACACCATATATTTT. It yields the protein CASSRSDSGNTIYF.

The table lists this clonotype with a few counts. The chain is built from TRBV7-8 and TRBJ2-1, with 11 bases lining up with TRBD2. Trimming cost V 5 bases and J 7 bases; bases outside gene matches: 10. CDR1 and CDR2 from the germline V gene are SGHVS and FQNEAQ. This CDR3 region has 16 residues. CDR3 in DNA: TGTGCCAGCAGCCCAAATAGCGGGGGGGCGAGGAATGAGCAGTTCTTC. Its translation is CASSPNSGGARNEQFF.

This clonotype has a handful of counts. The chain has TRBV20-1 and TRBJ1-2; 7 bases match TRBD1. Germline trimming cut 0 bases from V and 3 bases from J; bases unmatched to any gene: 1. The CDR3 consists of 13 residues. Germline V gives CDR1 DFQATT, CDR2 SNEGSKA (reference sequence). The CDR3 region is CSARDGTDYGYTF. CDR3 bases: TGCAGTGCTAGAGACGGGACAGACTATGGCTACACCTTC.

J is TRBJ1-1 and V is TRBV4-1; unclear D gene. With 4 bases removed from V and 4 bases from J, the gap between germline ends came to 13 bases. The V gene's germline CDR1 is MGHRA and CDR2 YSYEKL. This CDR3 has 14 amino acids. DNA for the CDR3: TGCGCCAGCAGCCCCACCCCATTGGTCACTGAAGCTTTCTTT. It codes for CASSPTPLVTEAFF.

This sequence joins TRBV6-6 and TRBJ2-3; tentatively, D is TRBD1 or TRBD2 (6 bases each). CDR3 length: 15 amino acids. Germline V gene lookup returns CDR1 MNHNY and CDR2 SVGAGI (reference sequence). V was pared by 0 bases and J by 7 bases, with 14 bases between. CDR3 DNA sequence: TGTGCCAGCAGTTACTCCTGGGGGGCCCCACATACGCAGTATTTT. Translated: CASSYSWGAPHTQYF.

V and J are TRBV7-2 and TRBJ2-7; D gene unclear. Germline CDR1 reads SGHTA; CDR2 reads FQGNSA. Trimming left V 1 base short and J 0 bases short, with 10 bases between. This CDR3 has 15 amino acids. The CDR3 sequence: CASSLGGYSSYEQYF. CDR3 nucleotides: TGTGCCAGCAGCTTAGGAGGCTATTCCTCCTACGAGCAGTACTTC.

This clonotype was found a few times. This chain links TRBV12-3 or TRBV12-4 with TRBJ1-6, with D tentatively TRBD1 (6 bases). The CDR3 runs 14 residues. The V end was cut by 3 bases, the J end by 8 bases, with 11 bases between. Here the CDR3 DNA reads TGTGCCAGCAGTTTTAACAGGGCTGATTCACCCCTCCACTTT. It yields the protein CASSFNRADSPLHF.

The V call is TRBV12-3 or TRBV12-4, the J call TRBJ2-2; D uncertain. The germline V and J ends were trimmed by 3 bases and 0 bases, with 8 bases remaining between them. This CDR3 comprises 15 residues. CDR3 protein: CASSFVGPNTGELFF. The CDR3 bases are TGTGCCAGCAGTTTCGTAGGGCCGAACACCGGGGAGCTGTTTTTT.

This clonotype was seen more than once but under ten times. At one end, the junction sequence differs from germline, possibly due to a read error. The chain employs TRBV5-6 and TRBJ2-5; unclear D gene. The CDR3 covers 12 residues. Germline V gene data show CDR1 as SGHDT and CDR2 as YYEEEE. The CDR3 region has the DNA TGTGCCAGCAGCTTGGGGCCTGAGATCCAGTACTTC. Protein: CASSLGPEIQYF.

The CDR3 DNA follows: TGCGCCAGCAGGAAGACTAGCGGGGGGGCAGAAGAGACCCAGTACTTC. This sequence encodes CASRKTSGGAEETQYF. The J gene is TRBJ2-5, the V gene TRBV10-2; 14 nucleotides match TRBD2. V shed 6 bases, J shed 3 bases, and the junction held 6 bases outside the gene matches. The germline V gene has CDR1 WSHSY and CDR2 SAAADI. The length of the CDR3 is 16 residues.

This clonotype came up a few times. This chain connects TRBV9 to TRBJ2-1, with 8 bases fitting TRBD2. The V and J ends lost 0 bases and 8 bases, in that order; junction bases with no gene match: 7. Germline CDR1 reads SGDLS; CDR2 reads YYNGEE. This CDR3 has 15 residues. In DNA, the CDR3 is TGTGCCAGCAGCGTAGGGATGCGGGGGGCAGATGAGCAGTTCTTC. Encoded protein: CASSVGMRGADEQFF.

This clonotype was observed a few times. This chain links TRBV19 with TRBJ1-1; possible D gene TRBD1, 6 bases. Trimming removed 6 bases at V and 1 base at J, with 18 bases between. From germline, CDR1 is LNHDA and CDR2 SQIVND (reference sequence). This CDR3 spans 16 amino acids. CDR3 bases: TGTGCCAGTAGCAGCCTGCGGGGGGCTAGGAACACTGAAGCTTTCTTT. Its translation is CASSSLRGARNTEAFF.

This clonotype was detected a few times. V usage is TRBV5-4 and J usage is TRBJ1-4; no clear D gene. The CDR3 totals 13 residues. Per the germline V gene, CDR1 is SGHNT and CDR2 is YYREEE (reference sequence). Deletions cut 1 base from V and 6 bases from J, with 7 bases between. The CDR3 DNA sequence: TGTGCCAGCAGCTTGTCCGGTCATGAAAAACTGTTTTTT. It specifies CASSLSGHEKLFF.

As concerns this clonotype: The germline gene is not matched at one end of the junction; a read error may be the cause. V and J are TRBV7-6 and TRBJ2-3; 12 bases map to TRBD2. The germline gives CDR1 SGHVS, CDR2 FNYEAQ. The CDR3 totals 15 residues. This CDR3 is CVSSLSTSGRDTQYF. Here the CDR3 DNA reads TGTGTCAGCAGCTTATCGACTAGCGGGAGAGATACGCAGTATTTT.

The chain recombines TRBV7-8 with TRBJ1-4; D uncertain. This CDR3 region has 13 residues. Germline V lookup: CDR1 SGHVS, CDR2 FQNEAQ. The V end lost 5 bases, the J end lost 3 bases, and 7 bases lay between the germline ends. CDR3 in amino acids: CASSNKANEKLFF. CDR3 sequence (DNA): TGTGCCAGCAGCAATAAGGCTAATGAAAAACTGTTTTTT.

Concerning this clonotype itself: This may be a read error, as it is one base from a much larger clone. The V and J genes are TRBV7-2 and TRBJ1-5; 7 positions match TRBD1. Per germline, CDR1 SGHTA and CDR2 FQGNSA. The CDR3 consists of 17 residues. The CDR3 here is CANSLPWTGANNQPQHF. The CDR3 DNA is TGTGCCAACAGCTTACCTTGGACAGGAGCGAACAATCAGCCCCAGCATTTT.

The chain employs TRBV7-6 and TRBJ1-4; D ambiguous. Looked up from germline, CDR1 is SGHVS and CDR2 is FNYEAQ. The CDR3 extends over 16 amino acids. V lost 4 bases and J 4 bases, leaving 16 bases between the germline ends. The CDR3, as DNA: TGTGCCAGCAGCTCCTCCCCTCATGGGGTTAATGAAAAACTGTTTTTT. It yields the protein CASSSSPHGVNEKLFF.

This clonotype came up a few times. This chain uses TRBV27 with TRBJ2-3, with 7 bases lining up with TRBD1. Trimming cost V 5 bases and J 6 bases; bases outside gene matches: 11. From germline, CDR1 is MNHEY and CDR2 SMNVEV (reference sequence). CDR3 length: 15 amino acids. CDR3 nucleotide sequence: TGTGCCAGCAGTGAACCGACAGGGATGGGGGATACGCAGTATTTT. It specifies CASSEPTGMGDTQYF.

On this clonotype itself: A junction boundary mismatches the germline segment, possibly from a read error. The V call is TRBV29-1, the J call TRBJ1-2; D unresolved. CDR1 is SQVTM, CDR2 ANQGSEA, per germline. The CDR3 contains 13 residues. CDR3 sequence: CSVEARALGGYTF. The CDR3 coding sequence is TGCAGCGTGGAAGCACGGGCGTTGGGAGGCTACACCTTC.

There are a few counts of this clonotype. The chain joins TRBV12-3 or TRBV12-4 to TRBJ1-4; D is possibly TRBD1 (5 bases). CDR3 length: 15 amino acids. Trimming left V 5 bases short and J 3 bases short, with 13 bases between. This CDR3 is CASSLIRQSNEKLFF. CDR3 nucleotides: TGTGCCAGCAGTCTGATCAGACAGTCTAATGAAAAACTGTTTTTT.

This chain uses TRBV7-6 with TRBJ2-2, with D unclear. Deletions cut 8 bases from V and 4 bases from J, with 14 bases between. This CDR3 is built from 14 residues. Germline V gives CDR1 SGHVS, CDR2 FNYEAQ. CDR3 in amino acids: CASRSGPLTGELFF. The CDR3 bases are TGTGCCAGCCGCTCCGGGCCGCTCACCGGGGAGCTGTTTTTT.